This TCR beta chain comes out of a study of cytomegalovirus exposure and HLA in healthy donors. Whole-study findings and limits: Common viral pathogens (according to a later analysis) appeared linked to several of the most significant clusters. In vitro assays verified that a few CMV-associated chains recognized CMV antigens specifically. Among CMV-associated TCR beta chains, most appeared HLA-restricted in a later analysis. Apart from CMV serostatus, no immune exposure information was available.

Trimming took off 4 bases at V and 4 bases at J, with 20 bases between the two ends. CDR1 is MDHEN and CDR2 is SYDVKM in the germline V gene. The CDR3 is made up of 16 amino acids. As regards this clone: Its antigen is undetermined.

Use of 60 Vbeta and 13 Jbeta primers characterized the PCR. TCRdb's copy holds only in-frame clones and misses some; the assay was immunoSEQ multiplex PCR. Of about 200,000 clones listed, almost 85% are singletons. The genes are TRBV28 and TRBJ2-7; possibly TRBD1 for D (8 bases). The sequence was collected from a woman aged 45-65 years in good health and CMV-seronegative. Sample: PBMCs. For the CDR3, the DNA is TGTGCCAGCAGTTCGACAGGGGAGGGGATCTCGTACGAGCAGTACTTC. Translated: CASSSTGEGISYEQYF. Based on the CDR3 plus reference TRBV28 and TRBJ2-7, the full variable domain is DVKVTQSSRYLVKRTGEKVFLECVQDMDHENMFWYRQDPGLGLRLIYFSYDVKMKEKGDIPEGYSVSREKKERFSLILESASTNQTSMYLCASSSTGEGISYEQYFGPGTRLTVT.